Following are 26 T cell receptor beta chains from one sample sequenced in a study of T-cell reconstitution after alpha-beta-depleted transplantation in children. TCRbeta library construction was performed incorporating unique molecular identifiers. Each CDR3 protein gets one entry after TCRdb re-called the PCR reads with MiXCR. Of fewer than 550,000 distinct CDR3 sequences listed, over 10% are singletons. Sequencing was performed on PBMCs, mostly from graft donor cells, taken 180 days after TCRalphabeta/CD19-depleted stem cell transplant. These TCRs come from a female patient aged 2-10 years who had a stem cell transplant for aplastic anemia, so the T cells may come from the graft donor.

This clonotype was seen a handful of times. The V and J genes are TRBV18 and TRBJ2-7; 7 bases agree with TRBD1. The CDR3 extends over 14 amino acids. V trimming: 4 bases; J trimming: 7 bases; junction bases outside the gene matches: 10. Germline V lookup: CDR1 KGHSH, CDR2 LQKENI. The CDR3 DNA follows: TGTGCCAGCTCACTGAGACAGGGCGGTGGAGAGCAGTACTTC. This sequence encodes CASSLRQGGGEQYF.

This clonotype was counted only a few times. CDR3 nucleotide sequence: TGCAGTGCTTTCCCGACTAGCGGGAGTTGGATTAGCCCCTACGAGCAGTACTTC. It codes for CSAFPTSGSWISPYEQYF. This rearrangement joins TRBV20-1 to TRBJ2-7, with 12 bases matching TRBD2. The germline gives CDR1 DFQATT, CDR2 SNEGSKA (reference sequence). With 5 bases clipped from V and 2 bases from J, the junction kept 16 bases outside the gene matches. The CDR3 is 18 amino acids.

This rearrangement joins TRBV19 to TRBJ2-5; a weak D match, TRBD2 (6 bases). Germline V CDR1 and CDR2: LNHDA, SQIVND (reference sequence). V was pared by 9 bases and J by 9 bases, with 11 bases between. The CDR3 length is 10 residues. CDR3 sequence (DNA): TGTGCCAGGGTAGCGGAGGCCCAGTACTTC. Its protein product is CARVAEAQYF.

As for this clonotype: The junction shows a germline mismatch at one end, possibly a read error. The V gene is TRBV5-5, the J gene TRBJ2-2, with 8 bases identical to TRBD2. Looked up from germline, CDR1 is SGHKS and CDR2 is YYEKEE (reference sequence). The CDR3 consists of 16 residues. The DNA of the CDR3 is TGTGGCAGCAGCCTTCTAGCGGGCGTTAACACCGGGGAGCTGTTTTTT. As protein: CGSSLLAGVNTGELFF.

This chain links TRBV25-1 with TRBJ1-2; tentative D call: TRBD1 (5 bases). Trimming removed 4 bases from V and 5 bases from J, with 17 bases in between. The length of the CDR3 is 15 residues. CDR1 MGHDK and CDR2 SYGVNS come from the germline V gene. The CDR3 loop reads CASSGALGVEYGYTF. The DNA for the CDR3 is TGTGCCAGCAGTGGTGCACTAGGGGTAGAGTATGGCTACACCTTC.

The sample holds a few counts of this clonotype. CDR3 protein: CASSPEGTGGQPQHF. As DNA, the CDR3 is TGTGCCAGCAGCCCAGAGGGGACAGGCGGTCAGCCCCAGCATTTT. The chain carries TRBV7-2 and TRBJ1-5; 8 nucleotides align to TRBD1. The CDR3 is made up of 15 amino acids. Trimming took 5 bases from V and 6 from J; bases not matched to a gene: 9. The germline gives CDR1 SGHTA, CDR2 FQGNSA.

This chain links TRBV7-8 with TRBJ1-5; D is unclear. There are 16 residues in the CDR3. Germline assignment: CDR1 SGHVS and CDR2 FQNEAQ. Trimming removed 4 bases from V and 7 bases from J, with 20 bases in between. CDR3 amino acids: CASSSGSLRRRQPQHF. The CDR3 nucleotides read TGTGCCAGCAGCTCCGGGAGTTTACGGCGGAGGCAGCCCCAGCATTTT.

The CDR3 spells CASSSTGGSNTEAFF. DNA of the CDR3: TGTGCCAGCAGCTCGACAGGGGGGTCGAACACTGAAGCTTTCTTT. The gene calls are TRBV7-2 and TRBJ1-1; 9 nucleotides line up with TRBD1. Trimming at V came to 4 bases and at J to 1 base, leaving 4 bases not matched to a gene. CDR1 SGHTA and CDR2 FQGNSA come from the germline V gene. This CDR3 spans 15 amino acids.

Here the CDR3 reads CASSLTPETGAFGAFF. CDR3 DNA sequence: TGCGCCAGCAGCCTCACACCGGAGACAGGGGCGTTTGGAGCTTTCTTT. This chain links TRBV4-1 with TRBJ1-1; TRBD1 aligns across 8 bases. The CDR3 extends over 16 amino acids. V trimming: 4 bases; J trimming: 10 bases; junction bases outside the gene matches: 17. Germline V CDR1 and CDR2: MGHRA, YSYEKL.

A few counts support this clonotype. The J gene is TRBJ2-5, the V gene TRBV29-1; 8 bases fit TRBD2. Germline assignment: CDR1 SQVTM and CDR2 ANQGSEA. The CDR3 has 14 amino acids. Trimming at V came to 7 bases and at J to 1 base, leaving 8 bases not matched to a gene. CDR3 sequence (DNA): TGCAGCGCCGTACTAGCGGAGACCCAAGAGACCCAGTACTTC. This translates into CSAVLAETQETQYF. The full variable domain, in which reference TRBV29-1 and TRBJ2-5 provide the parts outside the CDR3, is SAVISQKPSRDICQRGTSLTIQCQVDSQVTMMFWYRQQPGQSLTLIATANQGSEATYESGFVIDKFPISRPNLTFSTLTVSNMSPEDSSIYLCSAVLAETQETQYFGPGTRLLVL.

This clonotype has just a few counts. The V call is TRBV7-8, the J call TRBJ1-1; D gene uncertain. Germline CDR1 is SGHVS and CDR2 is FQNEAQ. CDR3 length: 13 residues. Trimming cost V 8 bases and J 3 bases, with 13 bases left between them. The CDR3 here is CASYAGWDTEAFF. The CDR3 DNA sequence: TGTGCCAGCTACGCAGGCTGGGACACTGAAGCTTTCTTT.

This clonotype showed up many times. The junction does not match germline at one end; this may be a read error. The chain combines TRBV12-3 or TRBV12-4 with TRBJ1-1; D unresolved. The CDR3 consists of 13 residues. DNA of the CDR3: TGTGCCAGCAGCTTAGTGGGGAACACTGAAGCTTTCTTT. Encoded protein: CASSLVGNTEAFF.

The CDR3 coding sequence is TGTGCCAGCAGCCTCCGGGACAGTATTCAGCCCCAGCATTTT. This codes for CASSLRDSIQPQHF. The chain links TRBV3-1 to TRBJ1-5; TRBD1 matches 7 bases. Germline V gene lookup returns CDR1 LGHDT and CDR2 YNNKEL (reference sequence). Trimming cost V 4 bases and J 6 bases; bases outside gene matches: 6. The CDR3 is 14 residues long. Looking up the rest from reference TRBV3-1 and TRBJ1-5 gives the full variable domain: DTAVSQTPKYLVTQMGNDKSIKCEQNLGHDTMYWYKQDSKKFLKIMFSYNNKELIINETVPNRFSPKSPDKAHLNLHINSLELGDSAVYFCASSLRDSIQPQHFGDGTRLSIL.

CDR3 sequence reads: CASSIPGLVTGELFF. The CDR3 DNA reads TGTGCCAGTAGTATTCCGGGACTAGTCACCGGGGAGCTGTTTTTT. The chain employs TRBV19 and TRBJ2-2, with 8 bases fitting TRBD2. This CDR3 region has 15 residues. Germline lookup yields CDR1 LNHDA and CDR2 SQIVND (reference sequence). Trimming at V came to 3 bases and at J to 4 bases, leaving 4 bases not matched to a gene.

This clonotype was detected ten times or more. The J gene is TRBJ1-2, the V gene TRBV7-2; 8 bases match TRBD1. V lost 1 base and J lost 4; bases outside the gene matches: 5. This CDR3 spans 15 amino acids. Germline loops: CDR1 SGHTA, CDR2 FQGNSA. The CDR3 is CASSLEWTGSYGYTF. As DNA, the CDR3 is TGTGCCAGCAGCTTAGAGTGGACAGGGTCCTATGGCTACACCTTC.

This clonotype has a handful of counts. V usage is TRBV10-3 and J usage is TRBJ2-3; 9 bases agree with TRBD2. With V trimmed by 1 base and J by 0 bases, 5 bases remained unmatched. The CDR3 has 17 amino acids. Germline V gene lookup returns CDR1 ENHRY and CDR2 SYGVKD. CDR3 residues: CAISELPSGGSTDTQYF. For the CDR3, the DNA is TGTGCCATCAGTGAGTTACCGAGCGGGGGGAGCACAGATACGCAGTATTTT.

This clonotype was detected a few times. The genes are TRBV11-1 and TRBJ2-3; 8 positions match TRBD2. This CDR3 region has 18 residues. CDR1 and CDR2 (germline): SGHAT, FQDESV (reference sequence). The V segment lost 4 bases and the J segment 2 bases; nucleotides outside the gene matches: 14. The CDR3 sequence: CASSSPGGSAGDTDTQYF. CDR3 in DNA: TGTGCCAGCAGCTCCCCGGGCGGGTCAGCGGGAGACACAGATACGCAGTATTTT.

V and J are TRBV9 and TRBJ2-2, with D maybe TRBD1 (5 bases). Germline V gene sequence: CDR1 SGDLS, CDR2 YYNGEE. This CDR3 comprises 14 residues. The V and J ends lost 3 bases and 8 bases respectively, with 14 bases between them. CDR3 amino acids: CASSALTGSGELFF. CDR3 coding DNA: TGTGCCAGCAGCGCACTCACAGGATCTGGGGAGCTGTTTTTT.

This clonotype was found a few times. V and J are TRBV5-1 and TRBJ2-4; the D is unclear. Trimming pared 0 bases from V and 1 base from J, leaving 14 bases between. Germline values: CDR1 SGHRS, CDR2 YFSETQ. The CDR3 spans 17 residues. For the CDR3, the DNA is TGCGCCAGCAGCTTGGCCAGCGCCTTGATGGCCAAAAACATTCAGTACTTC. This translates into CASSLASALMAKNIQYF.

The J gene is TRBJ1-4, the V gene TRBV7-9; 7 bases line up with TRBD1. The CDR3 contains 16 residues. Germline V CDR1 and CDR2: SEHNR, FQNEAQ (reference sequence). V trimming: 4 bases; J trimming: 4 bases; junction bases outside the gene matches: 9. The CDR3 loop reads CASSSTGQILNEKLFF. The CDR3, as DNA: TGTGCCAGCAGCTCCACGGGACAGATACTTAATGAAAAACTGTTTTTT.

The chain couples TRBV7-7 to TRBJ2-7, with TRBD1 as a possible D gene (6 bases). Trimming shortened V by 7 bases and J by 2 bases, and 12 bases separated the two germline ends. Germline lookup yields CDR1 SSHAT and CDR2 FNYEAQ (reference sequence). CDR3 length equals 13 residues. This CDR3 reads CASTLDRTYEQYV. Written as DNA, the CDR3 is TGTGCCAGCACCCTGGACAGAACCTACGAGCAGTACGTC.

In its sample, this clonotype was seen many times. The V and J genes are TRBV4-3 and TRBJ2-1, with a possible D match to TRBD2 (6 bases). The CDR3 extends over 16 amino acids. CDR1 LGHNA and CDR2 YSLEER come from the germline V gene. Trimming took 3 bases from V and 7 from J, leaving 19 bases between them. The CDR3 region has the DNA TGCGCCAGCAGCCATCCTGGGGGGTCAGGGTGGAATGAGCAGTTCTTC. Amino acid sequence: CASSHPGGSGWNEQFF.

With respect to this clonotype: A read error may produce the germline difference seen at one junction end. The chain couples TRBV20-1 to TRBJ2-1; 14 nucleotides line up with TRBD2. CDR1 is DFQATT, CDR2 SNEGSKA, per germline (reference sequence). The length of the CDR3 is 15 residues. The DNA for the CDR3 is TGCAGTGCTATTGGGACTAGCGGGAGATACAATGAGCATTTCTTC. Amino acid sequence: CSAIGTSGRYNEHFF.

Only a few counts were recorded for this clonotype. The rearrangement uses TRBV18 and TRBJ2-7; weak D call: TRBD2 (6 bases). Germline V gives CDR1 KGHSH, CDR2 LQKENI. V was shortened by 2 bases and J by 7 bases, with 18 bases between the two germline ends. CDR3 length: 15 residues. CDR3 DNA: TGTGCCAGCTCACCAAGGGACGGGACTCTGAGAGAGCAGTACGTC. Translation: CASSPRDGTLREQYV.

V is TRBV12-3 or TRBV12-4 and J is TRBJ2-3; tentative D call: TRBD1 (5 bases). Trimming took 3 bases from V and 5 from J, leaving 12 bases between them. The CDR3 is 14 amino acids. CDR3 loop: CASSFAGRLDTQYF. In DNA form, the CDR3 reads TGTGCCAGCAGTTTCGCAGGGCGTTTAGATACGCAGTATTTT.

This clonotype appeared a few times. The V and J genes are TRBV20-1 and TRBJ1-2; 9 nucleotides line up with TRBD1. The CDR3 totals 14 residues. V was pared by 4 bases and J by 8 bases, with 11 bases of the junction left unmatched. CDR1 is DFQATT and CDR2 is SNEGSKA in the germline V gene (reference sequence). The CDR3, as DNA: TGCAGTGCTACCTATCGGACAGGGGCGGGCGGCTACACCTTC. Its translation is CSATYRTGAGGYTF.